Below are 11 T cell receptor beta chains sequenced from a single sample in a study of blood T cells in healthy people across ages. Using a J-beta primer mix together with a sample-barcoded 5' primer, a second PCR was run for about 6 to 11 cycles. TCRdb used MiXCR to reprocess the 5' RACE reads, holding one entry per CDR3 protein. The sample lists over 600,000 distinct CDR3 sequences; more than 35% were seen once. Source material: blood. The receptors stem from a man older than 75 in good health.

To note about this clonotype: This may stem from a read error, because a much larger clone lies one nucleotide away. The V call is TRBV7-2, the J call TRBJ1-6; D call uncertain. This CDR3 region has 14 residues. V lost 4 bases and J lost 3, with 7 bases in between. Germline V gives CDR1 SGHTA, CDR2 FQGNSA. CDR3 nucleotides: TGTGCCAGCAGCTCCGGCAGCTATAATTCACCCCTCCACTTT. The encoded protein is CASSSGSYNSPLHF.

This sequence joins TRBV20-1 and TRBJ2-1; D gene uncertain. The CDR3 has 12 amino acids. The V end was cut by 3 bases, the J end by 10 bases, with 13 bases between. Per germline, CDR1 DFQATT and CDR2 SNEGSKA (reference sequence). The CDR3 sequence: CSARFESEEQFF. The CDR3 DNA follows: TGCAGTGCTAGGTTCGAGTCTGAGGAGCAGTTCTTC.

This clonotype was seen more than once but under ten times. The V and J genes are TRBV28 and TRBJ1-4, with TRBD1 matching 8 bases. Germline lookup yields CDR1 MDHEN and CDR2 SYDVKM. CDR3 length equals 14 residues. Trimming cost V 6 bases and J 0 bases; bases outside gene matches: 0. CDR3 sequence (DNA): TGTGCCAGCAGGGACAGGGCAACTAATGAAAAACTGTTTTTT. Protein: CASRDRATNEKLFF.

In this sample, this clonotype turned up once. This chain joins TRBV9 and TRBJ2-1, with D uncertain. The ends were cut back, 0 bases at V and 9 bases at J, with 13 bases in the middle. There are 14 residues in the CDR3. Germline V lookup: CDR1 SGDLS, CDR2 YYNGEE. CDR3 amino acids: CASSVASTFGEQFF. CDR3 DNA sequence: TGTGCCAGCAGCGTAGCCAGTACTTTCGGTGAGCAGTTCTTC.

This clonotype was seen a few times. The chain has TRBV28 and TRBJ2-1, with D unclear. Germline CDR1 reads MDHEN; CDR2 reads SYDVKM. The CDR3 covers 14 residues. V dropped 5 bases and J dropped 3 bases, with 11 bases sitting between them. The CDR3: CASSRPSSYNEQFF. CDR3 nucleotide sequence: TGTGCCAGCAGTCGGCCTTCTAGCTACAATGAGCAGTTCTTC.

The chain combines TRBV5-4 with TRBJ2-5; 8 bases fit TRBD1. The DNA matches TRBJ2-7 better at its end, which makes the J call doubtful. Germline V gene data show CDR1 as SGHNT and CDR2 as YYREEE (reference sequence). The CDR3 extends over 15 amino acids. The CDR3 is CASSSALGQDGEQYF. The CDR3 DNA reads as TGTGCCAGCAGCAGTGCCCTGGGACAGGATGGCGAGCAGTACTTC.

This clonotype was found once. The chain joins TRBV12-3 or TRBV12-4 to TRBJ1-5, with TRBD1 as a possible D gene (6 bases). V was pared by 5 bases and J by 2 bases, with 13 bases between. The CDR3 length is 15 residues. The CDR3 DNA sequence: TGTGCCAGCAGTCGTGAACAGGGCGGCAATCAGCCCCAGCATTTT. As protein: CASSREQGGNQPQHF.

This clonotype was counted between two and nine times. The chain employs TRBV5-8 and TRBJ2-3, with TRBD2 identical over 8 bases. This CDR3 has 15 residues. CDR1 is SGHTS, CDR2 YDEGEE, per germline. The V gene end was trimmed by 2 bases and the J gene end by 3 bases; junction bases not matched to a gene: 5. The CDR3 region is CASSFPAGVTDTQYF. The CDR3 region has the DNA TGTGCCAGCAGCTTTCCAGCGGGAGTGACAGATACGCAGTATTTT.

This sequence joins TRBV3-1 and TRBJ2-1, with a possible D match to TRBD1 (6 bases). Germline V gene data show CDR1 as LGHDT and CDR2 as YNNKEL (reference sequence). V lost 0 bases, J lost 7 bases, and 10 bases lay in between. This CDR3 is built from 14 residues. The CDR3 DNA is TGTGCCAGCAGCCAAGACGCAACAGGGAATGAGCAGTTCTTC. It yields the protein CASSQDATGNEQFF.

The DNA of the CDR3 is TGTGCCAGCAGCTTACTGGGCGGTGGGGTAGATGAGCAGTTCTTC. Translation gives CASSLLGGGVDEQFF. The chain carries TRBV7-3 and TRBJ2-1; D call uncertain. Per the germline V gene, CDR1 is SGHTA and CDR2 is FQGTGA. The V end lost 2 bases, the J end lost 8 bases, and 16 bases lay between the germline ends. The CDR3 totals 15 residues.

The rearrangement joins TRBV4-2 to TRBJ2-7; D remains unclear. The V and J ends lost 0 bases and 0 bases respectively, with 6 bases between them. Germline CDR1 and CDR2: LGHNA and YNFKEQ. There are 14 residues in the CDR3. The CDR3 DNA reads TGTGCCAGCAGCCAAGAGGGGTTCTCCTACGAGCAGTACTTC. Translating it yields CASSQEGFSYEQYF.